The 20 T cell receptor beta chains below were found in one sample sequenced in a study of CD8 T cells in Susac syndrome. RNA, at roughly 0.45 to 1 ug, was reverse transcribed with random hexamers. One entry per CDR3 protein results from TCRdb running MiXCR on the immunoSEQ multiplex PCR reads. This table holds roughly 400,000 distinct CDR3 sequences, around 83% found once. The sample consisted of CD8+ T cells from PBMCs. Receptors originate from a human donor with multiple sclerosis.

The table lists this clonotype with a few counts. The chain carries TRBV29-1 and TRBJ2-2; D call uncertain. The germline CDR1 and CDR2 sequences are SQVTM and ANQGSEA. The CDR3 is made up of 10 amino acids. The V gene lost 2 bases and the J gene lost 8 bases, with 3 bases spanning the gap. The CDR3 sequence is CSVESGELFF. CDR3 coding DNA: TGCAGCGTTGAATCTGGGGAGCTGTTTTTT.

This clonotype was picked up one time. The CDR3 spells CASWSRDNEQFF. The CDR3 DNA sequence: TGTGCCAGCTGGAGCCGGGACAATGAGCAGTTCTTC. The genes are TRBV6-1 and TRBJ2-1; unclear D gene. V lost 8 bases and J 5 bases, leaving 10 bases between the germline ends. The CDR3 is 12 residues long. From germline, CDR1 is MNHNS and CDR2 SASEGT.

The chain couples TRBV15 to TRBJ2-1; 9 positions match TRBD1. The CDR3 has 15 residues. Unmatched junction bases numbered 8, after V lost 8 bases and J lost 3 bases. Germline-derived CDR1 and CDR2 are LNHNV and YYDKDF (reference sequence). DNA of the CDR3: TGTGCCACCTCTAAGACAGGGGGAAACTACAATGAGCAGTTCTTC. This encodes CATSKTGGNYNEQFF.

The chain employs TRBV12-3 or TRBV12-4 and TRBJ2-1; D gene uncertain. The CDR3 is made up of 11 amino acids. V was trimmed by 5 bases and J by 8 bases, leaving 7 bases between them. The CDR3 sequence is CASSPTHEQFF. The CDR3 DNA reads TGTGCCAGCAGTCCGACCCATGAGCAGTTCTTC.

The chain is built from TRBV27 and TRBJ2-5; 8 positions match TRBD1. CDR1 and CDR2 from the germline V gene are MNHEY and SMNVEV (reference sequence). The CDR3 covers 15 residues. V was clipped by 5 bases and J by 3 bases; unmatched bases: 8. The CDR3 DNA is TGTGCCAGCAGTGCACTCCCGGGACAGGAAGAGACCCAGTACTTC. Translated, it gives CASSALPGQEETQYF.

The chain combines TRBV10-3 with TRBJ2-2; 7 positions match TRBD1. The germline V gene has CDR1 ENHRY and CDR2 SYGVKD. Unmatched junction bases numbered 4, after V lost 2 bases and J lost 1 base. The CDR3 extends over 16 amino acids. The CDR3 region is CAISEPGQVNTGELFF. DNA of the CDR3: TGTGCCATCAGTGAGCCAGGACAGGTGAACACCGGGGAGCTGTTTTTT.

This clonotype has more than one count but fewer than ten. This chain uses TRBV30 with TRBJ1-1; tentative D call: TRBD1 (5 bases). The CDR3 consists of 13 residues. Germline V lookup: CDR1 GTSNPN, CDR2 SVGIG (reference sequence). Deletions cut 4 bases from V and 1 base from J, with 10 bases between. CDR3 residues: CAWMSGTNTEAFF. The CDR3 DNA sequence: TGTGCCTGGATGTCAGGGACGAACACTGAAGCTTTCTTT. The entire variable domain, with the rest obtained from reference TRBV30 and TRBJ1-1, is as follows: SQTIHQWPATLVQPVGSPLSLECTVEGTSNPNLYWYRQAAGRGLQLLFYSVGIGQISSEVPQNLSASRPQDRQFILSSKKLLLSDSGFYLCAWMSGTNTEAFFGQGTRLTVV.

The V and J genes are TRBV28 and TRBJ2-2; D remains unclear. Germline values: CDR1 MDHEN, CDR2 SYDVKM. V was trimmed by 5 bases and J by 7 bases, leaving 20 bases between them. The CDR3 is made up of 16 amino acids. Written as DNA, the CDR3 is TGTGCCAGCAGTACTTACACGGTGAAAGGGATCGGGGAGCTGTTTTTT. This gives the protein CASSTYTVKGIGELFF.

This clonotype was detected only a few times. This chain joins TRBV6-5 and TRBJ2-7; D unresolved. The CDR3 is 12 residues long. Trimming took 5 bases from V and 7 from J, leaving 12 bases between them. Germline CDR1 and CDR2: MNHEY and SVGAGI. The CDR3 region has the DNA TGTGCCAGCAGTGGGATGACCGGAGAGCAGTACTTC. This encodes CASSGMTGEQYF.

This chain connects TRBV27 to TRBJ1-5; weak D call: TRBD1 (6 bases). Between the trimmed V and J ends, which lost 3 bases and 5 bases, there was a span of 11 bases. Germline CDR1 and CDR2: MNHEY and SMNVEV (reference sequence). The CDR3 loop spans 14 amino acids. The CDR3 DNA reads as TGTGCCAGCAGTTTGGGGGCCTACGATCAGCCCCAGCATTTT. Protein: CASSLGAYDQPQHF.

This sequence joins TRBV7-3 and TRBJ2-3; maybe TRBD1 (6 bases). This CDR3 spans 16 amino acids. V was pared by 4 bases and J by 5 bases, with 19 bases between. Germline V gene sequence: CDR1 SGHTA, CDR2 FQGTGA. The CDR3 coding sequence is TGTGCCAGCAGCTCAATACCCCGGGCAGGGGAAGATACGCAGTATTTT. As protein: CASSSIPRAGEDTQYF.

The chain recombines TRBV19 with TRBJ1-5; D remains unclear. The CDR3 sequence is 18 residues long. Germline V CDR1 and CDR2: LNHDA, SQIVND (reference sequence). Deletions cut 0 bases from V and 1 base from J, with 16 bases between. The CDR3 sequence: CASSIDPAKGQSNQPQHF. The CDR3 DNA reads as TGTGCCAGTAGTATAGATCCAGCAAAGGGTCAAAGCAATCAGCCCCAGCATTTT.

This chain links TRBV12-3 or TRBV12-4 with TRBJ1-5, with D possibly being TRBD1 (6 bases). The ends were cut back, 6 bases at V and 4 bases at J, with 13 bases in the middle. The CDR3 spans 14 residues. CDR3 nucleotides: TGTGCCAGCAGAGGGGGAGAGGGAAATCAGCCCCAGCATTTT. Amino acids: CASRGGEGNQPQHF.

The CDR3 region is CASSILGDGETQYF. The CDR3, as DNA: TGTGCCAGCAGTATCCTCGGGGACGGGGAGACCCAGTACTTC. The gene calls are TRBV27 and TRBJ2-5, with D possibly being TRBD1 or TRBD2 (5 bases each). The CDR3 sequence is 14 residues long. From germline, CDR1 is MNHEY and CDR2 SMNVEV (reference sequence). The germline V and J ends were trimmed by 5 bases and 5 bases, with 15 bases remaining between them.

The chain recombines TRBV5-1 with TRBJ2-5; TRBD2 agrees at 13 bases. The CDR3 length is 17 residues. The junction had 7 bases not matched to a gene; V was cut back by 3 bases and J by 2 bases. Germline CDR1 and CDR2: SGHRS and YFSETQ. CDR3 loop: CASSSGLAGVAQETQYF. DNA of the CDR3: TGCGCCAGCAGCTCCGGACTAGCGGGGGTGGCACAAGAGACCCAGTACTTC. The complete variable domain, with remaining parts taken from reference TRBV5-1 and TRBJ2-5, reads KAGVTQTPRYLIKTRGQQVTLSCSPISGHRSVSWYQQTPGQGLQFLFEYFSETQRNKGNFPGRFSGRQFSNSRSEMNVSTLELGDSALYLCASSSGLAGVAQETQYFGPGTRLLVL.

The CDR3 DNA sequence: TGCAGTGCTAGAGATAAGGAGGACGGCTCCTACGAGCAGTACTTC. Protein product: CSARDKEDGSYEQYF. The V gene is TRBV20-1, the J gene TRBJ2-7, with D possibly being TRBD2 (5 bases). Germline assignment: CDR1 DFQATT and CDR2 SNEGSKA (reference sequence). The CDR3 is made up of 15 amino acids. V shed 0 bases and J shed 0 bases, with 12 bases lying between them.

This rearrangement joins TRBV19 to TRBJ1-1; no clear D. This CDR3 comprises 13 residues. Germline CDR1 and CDR2: LNHDA and SQIVND (reference sequence). Trimming stripped 3 bases from V and 1 base from J, with 6 bases between. CDR3 sequence: CASSIASNTEAFF. CDR3 DNA sequence: TGTGCCAGTAGTATTGCCTCGAACACTGAAGCTTTCTTT.

V usage is TRBV30 and J usage is TRBJ1-1; D not resolved. V was pared by 2 bases and J by 1 base, with 8 bases between. The germline V gene encodes CDR1 GTSNPN and CDR2 SVGIG (reference sequence). CDR3 length: 13 residues. CDR3 DNA sequence: TGTGCCTGGAGTACTGACGGGAACACTGAAGCTTTCTTT. Protein: CAWSTDGNTEAFF. Variable domain in full (rest from reference TRBV30 and TRBJ1-1): SQTIHQWPATLVQPVGSPLSLECTVEGTSNPNLYWYRQAAGRGLQLLFYSVGIGQISSEVPQNLSASRPQDRQFILSSKKLLLSDSGFYLCAWSTDGNTEAFFGQGTRLTVV.

For the CDR3, the DNA is TGCGCCAGCAGAGGGCTCCTACAGGGTTCTTTTGAAGCTTTCTTT. It translates to CASRGLLQGSFEAFF. The chain combines TRBV5-1 with TRBJ1-1, with D perhaps matching TRBD1 (6 bases). CDR1 and CDR2 from the germline V gene are SGHRS and YFSETQ. The V gene lost 5 bases and the J gene lost 7 bases, with 21 bases spanning the gap. This CDR3 is built from 15 residues.

The chain has TRBV10-3 and TRBJ2-7; TRBD1 matches at 10 bases. The germline CDR1 and CDR2 sequences are ENHRY and SYGVKD. The trim removed 2 bases at V and 5 bases at J, leaving 3 bases unmatched. This CDR3 is 14 amino acids long. Written as DNA, the CDR3 is TGTGCCATCAGTGAGGGGACAGGGGACCACGAGCAGTACTTC. As protein: CAISEGTGDHEQYF.